This T cell receptor (beta chain) was identified during a study of T cells after yellow fever vaccination. TCRdb independently ran MiXCR on the 5' RACE reads; one entry per CDR3 protein. The table lists 500,000 to 650,000 distinct CDR3 sequences, roughly a sixth of them singletons. The V gene's germline CDR1 is DFQATT and CDR2 SNEGSKA (reference sequence). Trimming removed 7 bases from V and 4 bases from J; junction bases left unmatched: 7. This CDR3 has 13 residues. This chain links TRBV20-1 with TRBJ1-5; the match to TRBD1 covers 7 bases. This TCR was sampled from a man aged 18 to 29 who received the YFV17D yellow fever vaccine. The sample was PBMCs, taken around 5 days after the first yellow fever vaccination. CDR3 in DNA: TGCAGTGGTACGGACAGGCAAAATCAGCCCCAGCATTTT. Residues: CSGTDRQNQPQHF.